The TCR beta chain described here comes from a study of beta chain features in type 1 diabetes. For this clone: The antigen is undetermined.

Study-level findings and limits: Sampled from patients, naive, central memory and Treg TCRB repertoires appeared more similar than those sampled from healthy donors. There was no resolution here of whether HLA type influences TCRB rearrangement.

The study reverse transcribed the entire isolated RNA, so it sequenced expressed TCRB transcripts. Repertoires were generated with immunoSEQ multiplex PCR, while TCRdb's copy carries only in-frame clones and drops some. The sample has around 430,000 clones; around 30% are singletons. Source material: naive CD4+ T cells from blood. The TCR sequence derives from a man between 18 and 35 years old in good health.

CDR3 residues: CATSKGSETQYF. CDR3 coding DNA: TGTGCCACCAGCAAGGGTTCGGAGACCCAGTACTTC. The V call is TRBV15, the J call TRBJ2-5; no clear D gene. CDR1 LNHNV and CDR2 YYDKDF come from the germline V gene (reference sequence). The CDR3 is made up of 12 amino acids. Trimming removed 4 bases at V and 5 bases at J, with 8 bases between. Based on the CDR3 plus reference TRBV15 and TRBJ2-5, the full variable domain is DAMVIQNPRYQVTQFGKPVTLSCSQTLNHNVMYWYQQKSSQAPKLLFHYYDKDFNNEADTPDNFQSRRPNTSFCFLDIRSPGLGDTAMYLCATSKGSETQYFGPGTRLLVL.